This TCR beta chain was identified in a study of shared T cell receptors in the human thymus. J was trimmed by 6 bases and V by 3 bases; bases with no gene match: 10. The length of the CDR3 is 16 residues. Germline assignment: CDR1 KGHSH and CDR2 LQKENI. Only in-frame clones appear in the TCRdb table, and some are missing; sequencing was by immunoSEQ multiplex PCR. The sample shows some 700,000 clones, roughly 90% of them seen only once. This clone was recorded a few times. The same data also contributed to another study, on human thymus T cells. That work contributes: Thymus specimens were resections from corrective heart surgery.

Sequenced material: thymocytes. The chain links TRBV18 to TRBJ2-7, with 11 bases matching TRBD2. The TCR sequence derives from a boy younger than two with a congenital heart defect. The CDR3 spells CASSPTGTSGLSEQYF. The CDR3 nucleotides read TGTGCCAGCTCACCTACCGGGACTAGCGGTCTATCCGAGCAGTACTTC.